This TCR beta chain originates from a study of molecular identifiers for immune sequencing clone quantification (dated by TCRdb to about 2018). As for the study more broadly: For a replicate experiment, RNA from approximately 20,000 or 100,000 naive CD8 T cells was divided into five aliquots, and four of the five aliquots were sequenced. CD8 T cells were used in a methods study to benchmark molecular-identifier clustering-based TCR repertoire sequencing (MIDCIRS) and TCR RNA copy counting. Broad study findings and their caveats: Naive libraries contained spiked-in Jurkat TCR RNA (10 copies' worth), which is not part of the donor repertoire. Without barcode sub-clustering, chimeric consensus sequences inflated TCR diversity; chimeras reached as high as 47%. In CMV-specific effector cells, clones with more than 20 RNA copies contained over 98% of molecules, whereas in naive cells such clones contained under 1% of molecules. A single cell's worth of spiked-in Jurkat TCR RNA was reported detectable even among some 920,000 naive CD8 T cells. Highly expanded clone sizes could be underestimated because identical TCR molecules may share a barcode. Modeling indicated approximately 3.2 TCR RNA copies recovered per cell, compared with roughly 9.7 by digital PCR, which implies a capture efficiency of 25% to 35%.

Libraries of naive CD8 T cells were built from approximately 22,000 to 940,000 sorted cells, with 10%, 30% or 50% of the purified RNA used. Naive CD8 T cells were FACS-sorted as CD8+CD4-CCR7+CD45RA+ on a BD FACSAria II into RLT Plus buffer. To test detection sensitivity, Jurkat RNA equivalent to approximately nine TCR copies was spiked into samples of about 19,000-1,000,000 naive CD8 T cells. CD8 T cells were enriched using RosetteSep CD8+ T Cell Enrichment Cocktail and Ficoll-Paque, and the enriched cells then underwent ACK red cell lysis. In the germline V gene (reference sequence), CDR1 corresponds to MNHEY and CDR2 to SMNVEV. V loses 3 bases of germline sequence and J loses 5 bases, and the interval between the two ends is 11 bases. Including the terminal cysteine and phenylalanine, the CDR3 comprises 14 residues. Of all the DNA, just the CDR3 is kept, 42 bases in frame from base 1. Library construction relied on PCR. Data came from an Illumina HiSeq 4000. Bulk TCR libraries were prepared as previously described, using TCR primers listed in Table S5. Total RNA was purified with the Qiagen AllPrep DNA/RNA kit. Reads from multiple sequencing runs of the same library were pooled before analysis. The paper's processing steps were these. Reads were retained only if the reads had an exact TCR constant sequence, and the retained reads were trimmed to 150 nt and grouped according to their 12-nt molecular barcodes. Within each barcode group, reads were sub-clustered at a 15% Levenshtein threshold, and quality-weighted consensus sequences were built per RNA molecule. Non-functional sequences were removed, as were lower-count sequences one edit away from another. Barcode sub-clusters with fewer than 20% of the maximum read count were removed, based on fitting two negative binomial distributions. TCRdb reprocessing: public reads trimmed at Q25 with fastp, clones called with MiXCR, in-frame beta chains kept. Entries are consolidated by CDR3 protein sequence, retaining the most common genes and DNA. In this record, the V and J calls reflect TCRdb's handling and not the investigators' own analysis. For this sample the table gives 50,000 or so distinct CDR3 sequences, of which under 30% were detected only once. The ten largest clones take up about 2% of the sample.

This clonotype was picked up many times. Its specific antigen is unknown. Base qualities are not provided; no much larger clone lies one nucleotide away. The chain uses TRBV27 and TRBJ1-5, with no D gene named confidently. Sequenced sample: naive CD8+ T cells from blood, with Jurkat cell RNA spiked in. The cell subset or site label of this sample denotes: FACS-sorted CD8+CD4-CCR7+CD45RA+ naive T cells. This TCR was sampled from a human donor in good health. Some libraries in this study had Jurkat cell RNA spiked in. The sequence in DNA is TGTGCCAGCAGTTTTCGGGCTGCTTATCAGCCCCAGCATTTT. This sequence encodes CASSFRAAYQPQHF.